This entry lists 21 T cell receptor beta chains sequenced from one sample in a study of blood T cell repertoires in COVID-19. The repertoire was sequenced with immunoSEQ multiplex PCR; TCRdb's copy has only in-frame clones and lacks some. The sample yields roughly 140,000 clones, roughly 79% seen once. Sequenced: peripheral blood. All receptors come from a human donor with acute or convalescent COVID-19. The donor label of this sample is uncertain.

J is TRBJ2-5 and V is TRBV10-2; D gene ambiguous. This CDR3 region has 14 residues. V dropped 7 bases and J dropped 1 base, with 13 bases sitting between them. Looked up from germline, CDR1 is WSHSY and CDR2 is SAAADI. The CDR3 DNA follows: TGCGCCAGCACCTTTGAGCTCCGCCAAGAGACCCAGTACTTC. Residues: CASTFELRQETQYF.

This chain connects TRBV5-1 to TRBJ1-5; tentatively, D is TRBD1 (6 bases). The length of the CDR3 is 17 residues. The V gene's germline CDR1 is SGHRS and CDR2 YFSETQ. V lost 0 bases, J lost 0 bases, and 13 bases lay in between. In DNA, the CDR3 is TGCGCCAGCAGCTTGGGGGTTGGGGGCACTAGCAATCAGCCCCAGCATTTT. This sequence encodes CASSLGVGGTSNQPQHF.

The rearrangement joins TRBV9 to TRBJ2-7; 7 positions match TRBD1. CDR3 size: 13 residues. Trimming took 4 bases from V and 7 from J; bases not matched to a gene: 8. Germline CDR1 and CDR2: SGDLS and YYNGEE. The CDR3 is CASSIGQDREQYF. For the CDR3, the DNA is TGTGCCAGCAGCATTGGACAGGATAGGGAGCAGTACTTC.

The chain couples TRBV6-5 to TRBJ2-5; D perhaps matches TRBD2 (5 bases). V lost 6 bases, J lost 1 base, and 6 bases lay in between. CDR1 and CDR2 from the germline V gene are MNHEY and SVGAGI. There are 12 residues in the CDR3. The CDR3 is CASRLGQETQYF. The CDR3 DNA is TGTGCCAGCAGACTAGGCCAAGAGACCCAGTACTTC.

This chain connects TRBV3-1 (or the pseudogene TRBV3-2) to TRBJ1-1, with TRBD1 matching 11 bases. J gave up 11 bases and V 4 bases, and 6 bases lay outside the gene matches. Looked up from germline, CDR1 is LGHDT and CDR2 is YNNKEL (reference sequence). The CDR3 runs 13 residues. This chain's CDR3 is CASSRDRGSKAFF. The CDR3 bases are TGTGCCAGCAGCCGGGACAGGGGGTCTAAGGCTTTCTTT.

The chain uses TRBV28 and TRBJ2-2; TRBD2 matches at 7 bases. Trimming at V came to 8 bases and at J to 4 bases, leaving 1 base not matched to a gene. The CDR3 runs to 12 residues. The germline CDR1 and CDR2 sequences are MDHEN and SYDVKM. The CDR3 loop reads CASGGGTGELFF. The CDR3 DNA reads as TGTGCCAGCGGGGGGGGCACCGGGGAGCTGTTTTTT. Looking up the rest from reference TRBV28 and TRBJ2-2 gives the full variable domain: DVKVTQSSRYLVKRTGEKVFLECVQDMDHENMFWYRQDPGLGLRLIYFSYDVKMKEKGDIPEGYSVSREKKERFSLILESASTNQTSMYLCASGGGTGELFFGEGSRLTVL.

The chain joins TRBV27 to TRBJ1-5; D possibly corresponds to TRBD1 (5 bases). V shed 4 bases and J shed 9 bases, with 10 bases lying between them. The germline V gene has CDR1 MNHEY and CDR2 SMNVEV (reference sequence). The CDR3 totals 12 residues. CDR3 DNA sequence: TGTGCCAGCAGTTACGCCCAGGGGCCCCAGCATTTT. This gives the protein CASSYAQGPQHF.

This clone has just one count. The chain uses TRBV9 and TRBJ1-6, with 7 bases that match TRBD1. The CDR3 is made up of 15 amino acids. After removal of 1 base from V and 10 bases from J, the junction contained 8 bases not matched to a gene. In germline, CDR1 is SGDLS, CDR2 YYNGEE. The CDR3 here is CASSVSTGVNSPLHF. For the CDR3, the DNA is TGTGCCAGCAGCGTATCCACAGGGGTAAACTCACCCCTCCACTTT.

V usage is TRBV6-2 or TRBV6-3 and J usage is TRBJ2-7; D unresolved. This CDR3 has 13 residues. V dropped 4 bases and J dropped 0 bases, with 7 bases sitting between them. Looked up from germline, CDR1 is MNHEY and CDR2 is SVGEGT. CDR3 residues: CASSSGTSYEQYF. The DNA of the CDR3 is TGTGCCAGCAGTTCAGGCACCTCCTACGAGCAGTACTTC.

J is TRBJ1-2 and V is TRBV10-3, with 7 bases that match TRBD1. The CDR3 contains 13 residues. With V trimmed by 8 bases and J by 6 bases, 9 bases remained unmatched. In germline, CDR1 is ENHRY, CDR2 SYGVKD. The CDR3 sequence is CAIRGQRANGYTF. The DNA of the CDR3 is TGTGCCATCCGGGGACAGCGAGCGAATGGCTACACCTTC.

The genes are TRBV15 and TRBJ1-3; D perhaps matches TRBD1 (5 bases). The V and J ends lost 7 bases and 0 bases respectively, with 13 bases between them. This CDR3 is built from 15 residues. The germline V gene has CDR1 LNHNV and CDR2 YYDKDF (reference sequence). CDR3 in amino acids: CATNPGESSGNTIYF. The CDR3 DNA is TGTGCCACCAACCCGGGGGAAAGCTCTGGAAACACCATATATTTT.

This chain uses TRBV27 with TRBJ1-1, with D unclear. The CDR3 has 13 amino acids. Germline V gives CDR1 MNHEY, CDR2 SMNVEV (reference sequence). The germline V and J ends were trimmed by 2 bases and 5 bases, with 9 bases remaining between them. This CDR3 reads CASSLTKYTEAFF. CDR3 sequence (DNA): TGTGCCAGCAGTTTAACTAAGTATACTGAAGCTTTCTTT.

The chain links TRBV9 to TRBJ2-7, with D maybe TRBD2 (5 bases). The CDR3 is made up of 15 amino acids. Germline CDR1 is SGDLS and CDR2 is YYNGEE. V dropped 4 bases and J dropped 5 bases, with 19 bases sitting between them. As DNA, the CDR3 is TGTGCCAGCAGCCAATCCCTGGCCGCCGGGGACGAGCAGTACTTC. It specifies CASSQSLAAGDEQYF.

The CDR3 DNA reads as TGTGCCAGCAGCTTTTCAGTCACAGATACGCAGTATTTT. Its protein product is CASSFSVTDTQYF. The gene calls are TRBV7-3 and TRBJ2-3; the D is unclear. V gave up 3 bases and J gave up 2 bases, with 6 bases separating them. Germline CDR1 reads SGHTA; CDR2 reads FQGTGA. The CDR3 runs 13 residues.

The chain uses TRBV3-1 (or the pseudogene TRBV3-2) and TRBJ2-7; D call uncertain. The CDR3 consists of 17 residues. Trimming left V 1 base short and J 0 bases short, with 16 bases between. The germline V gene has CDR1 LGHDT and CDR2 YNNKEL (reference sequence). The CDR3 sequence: CASSQGLIRRSSYEQYF. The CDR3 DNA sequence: TGTGCCAGCAGCCAAGGGTTGATTCGAAGGAGCTCCTACGAGCAGTACTTC.

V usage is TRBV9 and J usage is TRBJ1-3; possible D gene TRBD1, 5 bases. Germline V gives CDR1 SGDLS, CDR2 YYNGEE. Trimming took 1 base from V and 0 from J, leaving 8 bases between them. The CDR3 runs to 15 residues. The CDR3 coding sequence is TGTGCCAGCAGCGTATGGGGGGACTCTGGAAACACCATATATTTT. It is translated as CASSVWGDSGNTIYF.

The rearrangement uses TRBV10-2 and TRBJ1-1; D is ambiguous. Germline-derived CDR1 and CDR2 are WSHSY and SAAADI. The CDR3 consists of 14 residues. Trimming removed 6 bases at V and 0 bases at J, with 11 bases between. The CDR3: CASSKGALNTEAFF. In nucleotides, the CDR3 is TGCGCCAGCAGCAAGGGAGCCCTGAACACTGAAGCTTTCTTT.

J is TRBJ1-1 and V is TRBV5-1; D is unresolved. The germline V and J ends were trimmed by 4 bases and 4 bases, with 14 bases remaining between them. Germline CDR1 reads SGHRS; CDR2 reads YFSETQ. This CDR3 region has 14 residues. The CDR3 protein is CASSVGMGSTEAFF. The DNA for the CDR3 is TGCGCCAGCAGCGTCGGGATGGGGAGCACTGAAGCTTTCTTT. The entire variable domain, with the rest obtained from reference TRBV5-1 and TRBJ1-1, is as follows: KAGVTQTPRYLIKTRGQQVTLSCSPISGHRSVSWYQQTPGQGLQFLFEYFSETQRNKGNFPGRFSGRQFSNSRSEMNVSTLELGDSALYLCASSVGMGSTEAFFGQGTRLTVV.

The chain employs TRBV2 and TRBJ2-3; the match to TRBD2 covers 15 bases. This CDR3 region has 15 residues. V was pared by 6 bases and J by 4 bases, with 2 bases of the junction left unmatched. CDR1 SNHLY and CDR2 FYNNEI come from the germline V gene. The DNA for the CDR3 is TGTGCCAGCAGGGGACTAGCGGGGGGCCCAGATACGCAGTATTTT. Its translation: CASRGLAGGPDTQYF.

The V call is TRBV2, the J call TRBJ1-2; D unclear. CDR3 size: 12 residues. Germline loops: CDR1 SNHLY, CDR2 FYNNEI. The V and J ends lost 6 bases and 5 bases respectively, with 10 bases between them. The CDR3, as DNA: TGTGCCAGCAGCGAGTCCAGGTATGGCTACACCTTC. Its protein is CASSESRYGYTF. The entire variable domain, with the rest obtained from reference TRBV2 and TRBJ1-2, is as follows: EPEVTQTPSHQVTQMGQEVILRCVPISNHLYFYWYRQILGQKVEFLVSFYNNEISEKSEIFDDQFSVERPDGSNFTLKIRSTKLEDSAMYFCASSESRYGYTFGSGTRLTVV.

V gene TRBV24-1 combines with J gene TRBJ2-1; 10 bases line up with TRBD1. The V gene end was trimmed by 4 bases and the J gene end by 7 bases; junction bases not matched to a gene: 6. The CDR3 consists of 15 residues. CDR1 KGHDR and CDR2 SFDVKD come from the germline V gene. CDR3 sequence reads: CATSDPGQGLNEQFF. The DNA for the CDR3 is TGTGCCACCAGTGACCCGGGACAGGGGCTGAATGAGCAGTTCTTC.